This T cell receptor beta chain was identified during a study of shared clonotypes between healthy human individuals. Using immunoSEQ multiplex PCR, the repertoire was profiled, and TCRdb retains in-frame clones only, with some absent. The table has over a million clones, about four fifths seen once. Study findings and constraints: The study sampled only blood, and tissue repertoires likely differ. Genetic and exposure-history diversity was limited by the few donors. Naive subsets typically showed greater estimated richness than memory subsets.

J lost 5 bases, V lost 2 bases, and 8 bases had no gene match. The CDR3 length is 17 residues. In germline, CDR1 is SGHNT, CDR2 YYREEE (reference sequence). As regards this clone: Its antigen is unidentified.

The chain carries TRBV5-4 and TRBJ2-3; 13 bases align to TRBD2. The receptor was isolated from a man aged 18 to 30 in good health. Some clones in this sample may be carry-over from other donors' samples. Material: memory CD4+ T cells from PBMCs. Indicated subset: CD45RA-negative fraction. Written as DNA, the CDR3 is TGTGCCAGCAGCTTTAAGACTAGCGGGGGGAATCAAGATACGCAGTATTTT. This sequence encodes CASSFKTSGGNQDTQYF.